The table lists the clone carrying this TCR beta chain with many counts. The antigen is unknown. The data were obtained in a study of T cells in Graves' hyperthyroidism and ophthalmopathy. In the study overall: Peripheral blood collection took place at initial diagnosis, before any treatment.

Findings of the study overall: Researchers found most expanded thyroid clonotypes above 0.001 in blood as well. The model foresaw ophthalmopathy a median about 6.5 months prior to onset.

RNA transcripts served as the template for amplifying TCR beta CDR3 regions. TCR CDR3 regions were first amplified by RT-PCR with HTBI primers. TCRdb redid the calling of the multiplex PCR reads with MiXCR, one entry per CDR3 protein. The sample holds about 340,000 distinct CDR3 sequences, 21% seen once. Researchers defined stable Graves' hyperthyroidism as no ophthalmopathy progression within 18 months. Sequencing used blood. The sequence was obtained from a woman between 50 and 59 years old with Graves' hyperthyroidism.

Written as DNA, the CDR3 is TGTGCCAGCAGGACAGGGGGCAGGGAGACCCAGTACTTC. The encoded protein is CASRTGGRETQYF. The gene calls are TRBV28 and TRBJ2-5, with 10 positions matching TRBD1. CDR3 size: 13 residues. Per germline, CDR1 MDHEN and CDR2 SYDVKM. The junction had 3 bases not matched to a gene; V was cut back by 6 bases and J by 5 bases.